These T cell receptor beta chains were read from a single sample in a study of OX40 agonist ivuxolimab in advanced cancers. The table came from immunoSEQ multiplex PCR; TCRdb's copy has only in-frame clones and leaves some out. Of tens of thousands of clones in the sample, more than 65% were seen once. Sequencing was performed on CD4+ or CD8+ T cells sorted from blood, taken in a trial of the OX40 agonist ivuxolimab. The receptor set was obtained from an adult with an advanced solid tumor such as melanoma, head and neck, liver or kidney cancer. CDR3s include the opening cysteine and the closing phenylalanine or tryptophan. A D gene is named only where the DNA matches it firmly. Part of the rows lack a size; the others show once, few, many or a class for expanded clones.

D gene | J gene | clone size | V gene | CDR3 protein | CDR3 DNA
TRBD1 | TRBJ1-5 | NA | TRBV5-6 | CASSLRTQGNQPQHF | TGTGCCAGCAGCCTAAGAACACAGGGGAATCAGCCCCAGCATTTT
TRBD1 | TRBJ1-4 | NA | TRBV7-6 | CASSSTRTGPNEKLFF | TGTGCCAGCAGCTCGACTAGGACAGGGCCTAATGAAAAACTGTTTTTT
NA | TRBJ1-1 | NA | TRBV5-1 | CASSLLGTTGNTEAFF | TGCGCCAGCAGCTTGCTAGGAACCACAGGGAACACTGAAGCTTTCTTT
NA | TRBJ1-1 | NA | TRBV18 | CASSPTAGWGTEAFF | TGTGCCAGCTCACCAACGGCAGGGTGGGGTACTGAAGCTTTCTTT
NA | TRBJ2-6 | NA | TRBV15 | CATSREGGAGANVLTF | TGTGCCACCAGCAGAGAAGGGGGGGCTGGGGCCAACGTCCTGACTTTC
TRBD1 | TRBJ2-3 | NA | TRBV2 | CATARQGTSTDTQYF | TGTGCCACCGCCCGACAGGGGACTAGCACAGATACGCAGTATTTT
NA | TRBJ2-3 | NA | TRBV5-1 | CASSLATDTQYF | TGCGCCAGCAGCTTGGCCACAGATACGCAGTATTTT
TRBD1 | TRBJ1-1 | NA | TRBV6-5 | CASSDVGTGDTEAFF | TGTGCCAGCTCCGACGTCGGGACAGGGGACACTGAAGCTTTCTTT
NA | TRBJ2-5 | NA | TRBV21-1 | CASSTPPGLPGLQETQYF | TGTGCCAGCAGCACGCCCCCGGGCCTCCCTGGTTTGCAAGAGACCCAGTACTTC
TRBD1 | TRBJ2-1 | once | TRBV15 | CATSSRDRGGSYNEQFF | TGTGCCACCAGCTCGAGAGACAGGGGAGGCTCCTACAATGAGCAGTTCTTC
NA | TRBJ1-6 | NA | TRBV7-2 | CASSSPGNSPLHF | TGTGCCAGCAGCTCCCCGGGGAATTCACCCCTCCACTTT
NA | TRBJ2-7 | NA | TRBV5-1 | CASSLLFGEGYEQYF | TGCGCCAGCAGCTTGTTATTCGGGGAAGGCTACGAGCAGTACTTC
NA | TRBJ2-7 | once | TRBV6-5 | CASSYERAVYHYEQYF | TGTGCCAGCAGTTACGAAAGGGCAGTTTATCACTACGAGCAGTACTTC
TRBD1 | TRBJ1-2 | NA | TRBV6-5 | CASTSTGDLGYGYTF | TGTGCCAGCACCTCTACAGGGGACCTAGGCTATGGCTACACCTTC
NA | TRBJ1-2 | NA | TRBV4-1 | CASNFGRGWGYTF | TGCGCCAGCAACTTCGGAAGGGGTTGGGGCTACACCTTC
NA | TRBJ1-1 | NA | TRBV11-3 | CASSLMGGEAFF | TGTGCCAGCAGCCTCATGGGGGGTGAAGCTTTCTTT
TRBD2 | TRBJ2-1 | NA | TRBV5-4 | CASSWQLAGGNEQFF | TGTGCCAGCAGCTGGCAGCTAGCGGGGGGGAATGAGCAGTTCTTC
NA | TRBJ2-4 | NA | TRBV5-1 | CASSLAGAKNIQYF | TGCGCCAGCAGCTTGGCGGGAGCCAAAAACATTCAGTACTTC
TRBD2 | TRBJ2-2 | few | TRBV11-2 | CASNGLAGALGELFF | TGTGCCAGCAACGGACTAGCGGGGGCGCTCGGGGAGCTGTTTTTT
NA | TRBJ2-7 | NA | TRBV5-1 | CASSLRGDEQYF | TGCGCCAGCAGCTTGCGGGGCGACGAGCAGTACTTC
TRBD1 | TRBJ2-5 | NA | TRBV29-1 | CSATFLGTVGETQYF | TGCAGCGCTACGTTTCTAGGGACAGTCGGGGAGACCCAGTACTTC
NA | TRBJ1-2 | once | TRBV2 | CASRKGLDGYTF | TGTGCCAGCAGGAAGGGATTGGATGGCTACACCTTC
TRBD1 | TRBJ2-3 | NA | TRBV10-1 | CASNDRGLGVDTQYF | TGCGCCAGCAACGACAGGGGGCTGGGCGTTGATACGCAGTATTTT
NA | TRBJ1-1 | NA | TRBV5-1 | CASSLAWDTEAFF | TGCGCCAGCTCCCTTGCTTGGGACACTGAAGCTTTCTTT
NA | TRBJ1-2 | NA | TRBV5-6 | CASSLDRPGGVYGYTF | TGTGCCAGCAGCTTGGACCGGCCTGGAGGGGTCTATGGCTACACCTTC
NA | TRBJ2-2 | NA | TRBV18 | CASSSQGTGELFF | TGTGCCAGCTCATCACAGGGCACCGGGGAGCTGTTTTTT
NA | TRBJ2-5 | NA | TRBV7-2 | CASSLEQGQETQYF | TGTGCCAGCAGCTTAGAGCAGGGGCAAGAGACCCAGTACTTC
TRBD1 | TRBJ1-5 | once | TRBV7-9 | CASSLERGGGDQPQHF | TGTGCCAGCAGCTTAGAGCGAGGGGGCGGGGATCAGCCCCAGCATTTT
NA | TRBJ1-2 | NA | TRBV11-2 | CASTRGGMDGYTF | TGTGCCAGCACCAGGGGCGGGATGGACGGCTACACCTTC
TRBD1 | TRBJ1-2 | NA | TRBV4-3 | CASSQAGTGFGYTF | TGCGCCAGCAGCCAAGCCGGGACAGGGTTTGGCTACACCTTC
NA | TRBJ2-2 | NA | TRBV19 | CASSIDPPMSFRGELFF | TGTGCCAGTAGTATAGATCCCCCGATGAGTTTTAGGGGGGAGCTGTTTTTT
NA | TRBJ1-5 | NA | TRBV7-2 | CASSATGNSNQPQHF | TGTGCCAGCAGCGCAACAGGCAACAGCAATCAGCCCCAGCATTTT
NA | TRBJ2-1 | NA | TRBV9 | CASSPTSSYNEQFF | TGTGCCAGCAGCCCCACGTCCTCCTACAATGAGCAGTTCTTC
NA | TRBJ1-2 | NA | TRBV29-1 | CSVQQENYGYTF | TGCAGCGTTCAACAGGAGAACTATGGCTACACCTTC
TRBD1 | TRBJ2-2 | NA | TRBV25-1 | CASSDPKTGLAGELFF | TGTGCCAGCAGTGATCCTAAGACAGGGTTGGCCGGGGAGCTGTTTTTT
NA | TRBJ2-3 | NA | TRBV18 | CASSPMPTDTQYF | TGTGCCAGCTCACCTATGCCCACAGATACGCAGTATTTT